This is a list of T cell receptor beta chains from one sample in a study of OX40 agonist ivuxolimab in advanced cancers. The assay was immunoSEQ multiplex PCR, and TCRdb's table has in-frame clones only and misses some. The sample contains tens of thousands of clones, approximately 87% of which appear only once. The specimen was CD4+ or CD8+ T cells sorted from blood, collected in a trial of the OX40 agonist ivuxolimab. The source is an adult with an advanced solid tumor such as melanoma, head and neck, liver or kidney cancer. The CDR3 runs from the conserved cysteine through the conserved F or W. Each record gives: D gene, CDR3 length, J gene, V gene, clone size, CDR3 protein, CDR3 DNA. The D gene is left open where the match is weak. Clone size is given for some rows only: seen once, a few or many times, or a class if the clone is expanded.

NA	15	TRBJ1-1	TRBV14	NA	CASSPLVPQNTEAFF	TGTGCCAGCAGCCCCCTTGTACCCCAGAACACTGAAGCTTTCTTT
TRBD2	14	TRBJ2-1	TRBV2	once	CASSALAGNNEQFF	TGTGCCAGCAGTGCCTTAGCGGGTAACAATGAGCAGTTCTTC
TRBD1	12	TRBJ1-5	TRBV29-1	NA	CSVGTGMEPQHF	TGCAGCGTGGGGACAGGGATGGAGCCCCAGCATTTT
NA	16	TRBJ1-1	TRBV4-3	NA	CASSQDIRGGSTEAFF	TGCGCCAGCAGCCAAGATATAAGGGGTGGGAGCACTGAAGCTTTCTTT
TRBD1	15	TRBJ1-1	TRBV9	NA	CASSGGTGTNTEAFF	TGTGCCAGCAGCGGAGGGACAGGGACGAACACTGAAGCTTTCTTT
NA	15	TRBJ1-5	TRBV4-3	NA	CASSPDRYSNQPQHF	TGCGCCAGCAGCCCGGATAGATATAGCAATCAGCCCCAGCATTTT
NA	15	TRBJ1-2	TRBV4-3	NA	CASSQGTSSYYGYTF	TGCGCCAGCAGCCAAGGGACCTCTTCTTACTATGGCTACACCTTC
NA	14	TRBJ2-3	TRBV21-1	NA	CASSMTGDTDTQYF	TGTGCCAGCAGCATGACGGGGGACACAGATACGCAGTATTTT
NA	13	TRBJ1-2	TRBV19	NA	CATEGIPTGGYTF	TGTGCCACCGAGGGCATACCGACGGGTGGCTACACCTTC
NA	12	TRBJ2-7	TRBV7-2	NA	CASSLVSGEQYF	TGTGCCAGCAGCTTAGTATCGGGCGAGCAGTACTTC
NA	14	TRBJ2-1	TRBV6-5	once	CASGLAGPHNEQFF	TGTGCCAGTGGCTTGGCGGGTCCCCACAATGAGCAGTTCTTC
NA	16	TRBJ2-5	TRBV5-1	NA	CASSLVIGVEGETQYF	TGCGCCAGCAGCTTGGTTATCGGGGTCGAAGGGGAGACCCAGTACTTC
TRBD1	15	TRBJ2-7	TRBV4-1	NA	CASSQEQGYHYEQYF	TGCGCCAGCAGCCAAGAACAGGGGTACCACTACGAGCAGTACTTC
NA	13	TRBJ1-1	TRBV7-7	few	CASSLRTGTEAFF	TGTGCCAGCAGCCTCAGGACTGGAACTGAAGCTTTCTTT
TRBD2	15	TRBJ2-1	TRBV9	medium-sized	CASSASGGAYNEQFF	TGTGCCAGCAGCGCGAGCGGGGGGGCCTACAATGAGCAGTTCTTC
NA	14	TRBJ2-2	TRBV27	NA	CASSLFSFSGELFF	TGTGCCAGCAGTTTATTCAGCTTTTCCGGGGAGCTGTTTTTT
NA	14	TRBJ2-1	TRBV7-2	NA	CASSFWGSNNEQFF	TGTGCCAGCAGCTTCTGGGGGTCCAACAATGAGCAGTTCTTC
TRBD1	15	TRBJ2-7	TRBV7-2	NA	CASSHIQGARYEQYF	TGTGCCAGCAGCCACATACAGGGGGCGAGATACGAGCAGTACTTC